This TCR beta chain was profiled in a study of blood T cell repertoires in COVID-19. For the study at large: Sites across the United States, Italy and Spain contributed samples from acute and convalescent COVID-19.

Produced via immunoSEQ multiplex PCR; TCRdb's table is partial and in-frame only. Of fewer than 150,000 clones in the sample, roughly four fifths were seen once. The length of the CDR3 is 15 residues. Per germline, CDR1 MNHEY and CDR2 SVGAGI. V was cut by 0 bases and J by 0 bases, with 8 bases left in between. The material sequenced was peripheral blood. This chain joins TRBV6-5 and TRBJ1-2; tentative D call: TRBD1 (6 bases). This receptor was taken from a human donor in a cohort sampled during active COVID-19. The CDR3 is CASSYSRQANYGYTF. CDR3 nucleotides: TGTGCCAGCAGTTACTCCCGACAGGCTAACTATGGCTACACCTTC.